These 27 T cell receptor beta chains were all obtained from the same sample, sequenced in a study of blood T cell repertoires in COVID-19. Clones were read by immunoSEQ multiplex PCR, and TCRdb kept only the in-frame ones, dropping some. The table has around 300,000 clones, around 91% seen once; the top ten hold roughly 1%. Sequenced: peripheral blood. The receptors shown here come from a woman in her forties with COVID-19, enrolled during active disease.

The chain employs TRBV19 and TRBJ2-7; tentative D call: TRBD2 (5 bases). Germline lookup yields CDR1 LNHDA and CDR2 SQIVND (reference sequence). The CDR3 loop spans 12 amino acids. V lost 10 bases and J lost 4, with 14 bases in between. CDR3 in DNA: TGTGCCACCCAAACTAGTAGTTACGAGCAGTACTTC. It specifies CATQTSSYEQYF. Looking up the rest from reference TRBV19 and TRBJ2-7 gives the full variable domain: DGGITQSPKYLFRKEGQNVTLSCEQNLNHDAMYWYRQDPGQGLRLIYYSQIVNDFQKGDIAEGYSVSREKKESFPLTVTSAQKNPTAFYLCATQTSSYEQYFGPGTRLTVT.

This chain uses TRBV21-1 with TRBJ1-1; the table's D call, TRBD1, was not checked against the DNA. TRBV21-1 is deemed a pseudogene. CDR3 length: 17 amino acids. CDR3 sequence: CASSKGGRRARGSEAFF. The CDR3 DNA is TGTGCCAGCAGCAAAGGTGGTAGAAGGGCTAGGGGTTCTGAAGCTTTCTTT.

CDR3 nucleotides: TGTGCCAGCAGATTAAACCGGGACAGGGAGTACGAGCAGTACTTC. Translation: CASRLNRDREYEQYF. The gene calls are TRBV6-5 and TRBJ2-7, with 9 nucleotides matching TRBD1. The length of the CDR3 is 15 residues. From germline, CDR1 is MNHEY and CDR2 SVGAGI. With 6 bases clipped from V and 4 bases from J, the junction kept 10 bases outside the gene matches.

Only one count was recorded for this clone. This chain joins TRBV11-2 and TRBJ1-5; 8 positions agree with TRBD1. The CDR3 has 15 amino acids. Trimming removed 5 bases from V and 0 bases from J; junction bases left unmatched: 3. Per germline, CDR1 SGHAT and CDR2 FQNNGV. CDR3 nucleotide sequence: TGTGCCAGCAGCAGGACAGGGTATAGCAATCAGCCCCAGCATTTT. It is translated as CASSRTGYSNQPQHF.

V gene TRBV6-5 combines with J gene TRBJ2-5, with 10 bases that match TRBD2. After removal of 6 bases from V and 5 bases from J, the junction contained 6 bases not matched to a gene. This CDR3 is 14 amino acids long. CDR1 is MNHEY and CDR2 is SVGAGI in the germline V gene. The CDR3 region is CASRLLAGLETQYF. As DNA, the CDR3 is TGTGCCAGCAGATTACTAGCGGGACTGGAGACCCAGTACTTC.

V gene TRBV29-1 combines with J gene TRBJ1-1; D may be TRBD1 (5 bases). The CDR3 has 11 amino acids. The germline gives CDR1 SQVTM, CDR2 ANQGSEA. Trimming removed 7 bases from V and 1 base from J, with 7 bases in between. The CDR3 bases are TGCAGCGCCAGGGAGAACACTGAAGCTTTCTTT. Translation gives CSARENTEAFF. Complete variable domain (other parts from reference TRBV29-1 and TRBJ1-1): SAVISQKPSRDICQRGTSLTIQCQVDSQVTMMFWYRQQPGQSLTLIATANQGSEATYESGFVIDKFPISRPNLTFSTLTVSNMSPEDSSIYLCSARENTEAFFGQGTRLTVV.

The chain employs TRBV7-8 and TRBJ1-5, with a possible D match to TRBD1 (6 bases). Per germline, CDR1 SGHVS and CDR2 FQNEAQ. Trimming cost V 5 bases and J 1 base, with 15 bases left between them. The CDR3 sequence is 16 residues long. Here the CDR3 reads CASSIRTDRSNQPQHF. In DNA form, the CDR3 reads TGTGCCAGCAGCATCCGGACGGACAGAAGCAATCAGCCCCAGCATTTT.

The V gene is TRBV2, the J gene TRBJ2-7; possible D gene TRBD2, 6 bases. Trimming took 8 bases from V and 6 from J, leaving 14 bases between them. This CDR3 contains 12 residues. Germline V gene data show CDR1 as SNHLY and CDR2 as FYNNEI. CDR3 coding DNA: TGTGCCAGCTCGGGGGAGGCAAGCGAGCAGTACTTC. Protein sequence: CASSGEASEQYF.

This rearrangement joins TRBV6-5 to TRBJ1-1; TRBD1 aligns across 8 bases. The CDR3 is 13 residues long. Unmatched junction bases numbered 4, after V lost 6 bases and J lost 4 bases. Germline CDR1 MNHEY, CDR2 SVGAGI. The CDR3 bases are TGTGCCAGCAGAACAGGGGGGGGCACTGAAGCTTTCTTT. Its translation is CASRTGGGTEAFF.

The chain combines TRBV30 with TRBJ2-7, with 7 bases lining up with TRBD2. Per germline, CDR1 GTSNPN and CDR2 SVGIG (reference sequence). The V gene end was trimmed by 3 bases and the J gene end by 3 bases; junction bases not matched to a gene: 8. The CDR3 has 14 residues. Here the CDR3 DNA reads TGTGCCTGGAGAAGAGCGGGGACTTTCTACGAGCAGTACTTC. Amino acids: CAWRRAGTFYEQYF.

V is TRBV5-1 and J is TRBJ1-6, with 8 bases that match TRBD1. This CDR3 comprises 13 residues. With V trimmed by 4 bases and J by 15 bases, 9 bases remained unmatched. Germline assignment: CDR1 SGHRS and CDR2 YFSETQ. DNA of the CDR3: TGCGCCAGCAGCCCATGGGACAGGACTGACCTCCACTTT. This translates into CASSPWDRTDLHF.

J is TRBJ1-1 and V is TRBV12-1; the table's D call, TRBD1, was not checked against the DNA. TRBV12-1 corresponds to a pseudogene. This CDR3 spans 15 amino acids. The CDR3 spells CASSHRFRGRTEAFF. The CDR3 DNA is TGTGCCAGCAGCCACCGTTTTAGGGGGAGAACTGAAGCTTTCTTT.

This clone was seen a few times. The V gene is TRBV5-1, the J gene TRBJ1-5; no firm D call. The CDR3 contains 14 residues. Deletions cut 5 bases from V and 3 bases from J, with 12 bases between. Germline CDR1 and CDR2: SGHRS and YFSETQ. In DNA, the CDR3 is TGCGCCAGCAGAGGCCCGGGGATCAATCAGCCCCAGCATTTT. Translating it yields CASRGPGINQPQHF.

This clone appeared a few times. V and J are TRBV27 and TRBJ1-5; perhaps TRBD1 as D (6 bases). The CDR3 runs 16 residues. Germline CDR1 MNHEY, CDR2 SMNVEV (reference sequence). V was clipped by 0 bases and J by 3 bases, with 12 bases between them. The CDR3 DNA reads as TGTGCCAGCAGTTTATCGAGGGGGACCTACAATCAGCCCCAGCATTTT. It is translated as CASSLSRGTYNQPQHF.

The chain combines TRBV19 with TRBJ1-1; D is uncertain. The germline V gene has CDR1 LNHDA and CDR2 SQIVND (reference sequence). The V and J ends lost 0 bases and 1 base respectively, with 3 bases between them. This CDR3 spans 13 amino acids. The CDR3 DNA reads TGTGCCAGTAGTATAGAGAGGAACACTGAAGCTTTCTTT. Residues: CASSIERNTEAFF. Supplemented by reference TRBV19 and TRBJ1-1, the full variable domain reads DGGITQSPKYLFRKEGQNVTLSCEQNLNHDAMYWYRQDPGQGLRLIYYSQIVNDFQKGDIAEGYSVSREKKESFPLTVTSAQKNPTAFYLCASSIERNTEAFFGQGTRLTVV.

In DNA, the CDR3 is TGCGCCAGCAGGCCATATGGGGGGTTCCCTAATGAAAAACTGTTTTTT. This translates into CASRPYGGFPNEKLFF. V is TRBV5-1 and J is TRBJ1-4; maybe TRBD1 (5 bases). Trimming took 5 bases from V and 3 from J, leaving 17 bases between them. Germline V gene sequence: CDR1 SGHRS, CDR2 YFSETQ. The CDR3 spans 16 residues.

This clone came up a few times. This chain joins TRBV9 and TRBJ2-7; no clear D. The germline gives CDR1 SGDLS, CDR2 YYNGEE. Trimming removed 0 bases at V and 4 bases at J, with 2 bases between. CDR3 length equals 11 residues. The CDR3 loop is CASSVAYEQYF. The CDR3 bases are TGTGCCAGCAGCGTAGCGTACGAGCAGTACTTC.

The chain couples TRBV2 to TRBJ1-5; weak D call: TRBD1 (6 bases). Germline CDR1 and CDR2: SNHLY and FYNNEI. The CDR3 totals 13 residues. V dropped 5 bases and J dropped 4 bases, with 9 bases sitting between them. The CDR3 here is CASSNTGNQPQHF. DNA of the CDR3: TGTGCCAGCAGTAACACAGGGAATCAGCCCCAGCATTTT.

The chain links TRBV11-2 to TRBJ2-5, with D unresolved. There are 13 residues in the CDR3. CDR1 is SGHAT and CDR2 is FQNNGV in the germline V gene. With 1 base removed from V and 5 bases from J, the gap between germline ends came to 8 bases. The CDR3 DNA follows: TGTGCCAGCAGCTTAGGTCTCGGGGAGACCCAGTACTTC. Translated: CASSLGLGETQYF.

The chain links TRBV19 to TRBJ1-2, with D perhaps TRBD1 (6 bases). The length of the CDR3 is 11 residues. Germline CDR1 is LNHDA and CDR2 is SQIVND (reference sequence). Trimming pared 10 bases from V and 4 bases from J, leaving 10 bases between. This CDR3 is CATGTTYGYTF. The CDR3, as DNA: TGTGCCACTGGGACAACCTATGGCTACACCTTC.

The chain couples TRBV7-9 to TRBJ2-2, with D perhaps TRBD2 (5 bases). V was pared by 2 bases and J by 7 bases, with 11 bases between. The CDR3 contains 14 residues. Germline values: CDR1 SEHNR, CDR2 FQNEAQ (reference sequence). Here the CDR3 DNA reads TGTGCCAGCAGCTTATCAGCGGCGGACGGGGAGCTGTTTTTT. Amino acid sequence: CASSLSAADGELFF.

This clone was recorded a few times. V is TRBV25-1 and J is TRBJ2-7; 9 bases line up with TRBD1. This CDR3 is built from 14 residues. CDR1 and CDR2 from the germline V gene are MGHDK and SYGVNS. J gave up 5 bases and V 4 bases, and 6 bases lay outside the gene matches. The chain's CDR3 is CASSGRDRVNEQYF. The CDR3 DNA follows: TGTGCCAGCAGTGGTCGGGACAGGGTAAACGAGCAGTACTTC.

This chain joins TRBV12-1 and TRBJ1-5. TRBV12-1 is shown as a pseudogene. This CDR3 comprises 19 residues. This CDR3 reads CASSFTERGLPYSNQPQHF. In DNA form, the CDR3 reads TGTGCCAGCAGCTTTACAGAAAGGGGACTCCCTTATAGCAATCAGCCCCAGCATTTT.

V and J are TRBV27 and TRBJ1-2; no reliable D call. Germline V gene lookup returns CDR1 MNHEY and CDR2 SMNVEV (reference sequence). Trimming took off 2 bases at V and 6 bases at J, with 16 bases between the two ends. The length of the CDR3 is 15 residues. DNA for the CDR3: TGTGCCAGCAGTTTAGCTCCGGGGAATCCGAATGGCTACACCTTC. Protein sequence: CASSLAPGNPNGYTF.

The gene calls are TRBV6-5 and TRBJ1-4; D unclear. Trimming cost V 6 bases and J 0 bases, with 11 bases left between them. The length of the CDR3 is 15 residues. Germline CDR1 MNHEY, CDR2 SVGAGI. The CDR3 DNA is TGTGCCAGCAGAACTGTATCTGCAACTAATGAAAAACTGTTTTTT. This codes for CASRTVSATNEKLFF.

This clone was counted a single time. The chain uses TRBV7-2 and TRBJ1-1, with TRBD1 as a possible D gene (6 bases). The CDR3 loop spans 13 amino acids. Trimming stripped 7 bases from V and 3 bases from J, with 12 bases between. CDR1 is SGHTA, CDR2 FQGNSA, per germline. As DNA, the CDR3 is TGTGCCAGCACCCAAAGGGGGTACACTGAAGCTTTCTTT. Protein: CASTQRGYTEAFF. Full variable domain (outside the CDR3, taken from reference TRBV7-2 and TRBJ1-1): GAGVSQSPSNKVTEKGKDVELRCDPISGHTALYWYRQSLGQGLEFLIYFQGNSAPDKSGLPSDRFSAERTGGSVSTLTIQRTQQEDSAVYLCASTQRGYTEAFFGQGTRLTVV.

The CDR3 coding sequence is TGTGCCAGCAGCCCGGACATCGGAAACACCATATATTTT. The encoded protein is CASSPDIGNTIYF. This chain links TRBV9 with TRBJ1-3; weak D call: TRBD1 (5 bases). Germline CDR1 is SGDLS and CDR2 is YYNGEE. V was cut by 4 bases and J by 4 bases, with 9 bases left in between. This CDR3 has 13 amino acids.